These T cell receptor beta chains were read from a single sample in a study of blood T cell repertoires in COVID-19. The data were produced by immunoSEQ multiplex PCR, yet TCRdb's version contains in-frame clones alone and is incomplete. The sample lists roughly 380,000 clones; roughly 90% were seen once. The sequencing sample was made of peripheral blood. The source of these receptors is a woman aged 40-49 years with COVID-19, enrolled during active disease. CDR3s include the opening cysteine and the closing phenylalanine or tryptophan. A D gene is named only where the DNA matches it firmly. Clone size is not always given. Where it is, it says once, few, many or a class for expanded clones.

clone_size j_call d_call v_call cdr3_nt cdr3_aa
. TRBJ1-5 . TRBV2 TGTGCCAGCAGTGATGTCGGGTGGAATCAGCCCCAGCATTTT CASSDVGWNQPQHF
. TRBJ2-7 . TRBV29-1 TGCAGCGTGTGCACAGGGTCCTACGAGCAGTACTTC CSVCTGSYEQYF
. TRBJ1-2 . TRBV29-1 TGCAGCGTTGAGGGAAGCGTGGCAGGAGGTGGCTACACCTTC CSVEGSVAGGGYTF
. TRBJ1-5 TRBD1 TRBV19 TGTGCCAGTAGTATAGGGGGACAGGTGGGTCAGCCCCAGCATTTT CASSIGGQVGQPQHF
. TRBJ1-6 . TRBV6-5 TGTGCCAGCTCCAGCTCCTATAATTCACCCCTCCACTTT CASSSSYNSPLHF
. TRBJ2-1 . TRBV7-3 TGTGCCAGCAGCTTAAAGCCAGGGACAGAGCAGTTCTTC CASSLKPGTEQFF
. TRBJ1-3 . TRBV7-2 TGTGCCAGCAGCTTTAATGGGCCAGGCGGAAACACCATATATTTT CASSFNGPGGNTIYF
many TRBJ2-2 TRBD1 TRBV7-9 TGTGCCAGCAGCCCCCGGACAGGGGGACTCACCGGGGAGCTGTTTTTT CASSPRTGGLTGELFF
. TRBJ1-1 . TRBV28 TGTGCCAGCAGAAGACACAGACCTAACACTGAAGCTTTCTTT CASRRHRPNTEAFF
. TRBJ1-2 . TRBV15 TGTGCCACCAGCAGAGGAGGGCTAGTTACGGGTGATGATGGCTACACCTTC CATSRGGLVTGDDGYTF
. TRBJ1-1 . TRBV15 TGTGCCACCAGCAAGGACCAGAGGGGGGGGTCTCAAGGTCATTTT CATSKDQRGGSQGHF
. TRBJ1-2 TRBD1 TRBV6-5 TGTGCCAGCACCCCGACAGGGGATGCTTACTATGGCTACACCTTC CASTPTGDAYYGYTF
once TRBJ2-2 . TRBV7-2 TGTGCCAGCGGGACACTAAACACCGGGGAGCTGTTTTTT CASGTLNTGELFF
. TRBJ2-1 . TRBV7-9 TGTGCCAGCAGCTTGCCAAGGATGCAGGGCAATGAGCAGTTCTTC CASSLPRMQGNEQFF
. TRBJ1-5 . TRBV5-3 TGTGCCAGAAGCTTGGCAGGGGGCAATCAGCCCCAGCATTTT CARSLAGGNQPQHF